Listed below are T cell receptor beta chains from one sample, sequenced in a study of memory CD4+ T cells and cytomegalovirus serostatus. Sequencing used immunoSEQ multiplex PCR; TCRdb keeps in-frame clones, though not all of them. The data show 64,000 or so clones, with 77% seen just once and approximately 0.81% held by the top ten. The source material was memory CD4+ T cells from blood. The origin of the receptors is an adult in good health and CMV-seronegative. Both conserved end residues are part of each CDR3. A D gene is named only where the DNA matches it firmly. Clone size is shown for a subset of rows, as once, few, many or a class of expanded clone.

abundance,v_gene,d_gene,len,j_gene,CDR3aa
-,TRBV18,-,11,TRBJ2-2,CASSPTGELFF
-,TRBV28,-,14,TRBJ1-2,CASSIGGTNYGYTF
-,TRBV7-9,TRBD2,15,TRBJ2-1,CASSLSSGRTDEQFF
-,TRBV7-2,TRBD1,15,TRBJ1-3,CASSGRTGEGNTIYF
-,TRBV21-1,-,12,TRBJ2-7,CASGTSAYEQYF
-,TRBV2,-,14,TRBJ1-2,CASSGSGQKRGYTF
-,TRBV10-3,-,12,TRBJ1-2,CAMWRGNYGYTF
-,TRBV5-8,-,15,TRBJ2-6,CASSLRQGGANVLTF
-,TRBV28,-,16,TRBJ1-1,CASSFSSQGMNTEAFF
once,TRBV6-1,TRBD1,15,TRBJ2-3,CASSVGTGRTDTQYF